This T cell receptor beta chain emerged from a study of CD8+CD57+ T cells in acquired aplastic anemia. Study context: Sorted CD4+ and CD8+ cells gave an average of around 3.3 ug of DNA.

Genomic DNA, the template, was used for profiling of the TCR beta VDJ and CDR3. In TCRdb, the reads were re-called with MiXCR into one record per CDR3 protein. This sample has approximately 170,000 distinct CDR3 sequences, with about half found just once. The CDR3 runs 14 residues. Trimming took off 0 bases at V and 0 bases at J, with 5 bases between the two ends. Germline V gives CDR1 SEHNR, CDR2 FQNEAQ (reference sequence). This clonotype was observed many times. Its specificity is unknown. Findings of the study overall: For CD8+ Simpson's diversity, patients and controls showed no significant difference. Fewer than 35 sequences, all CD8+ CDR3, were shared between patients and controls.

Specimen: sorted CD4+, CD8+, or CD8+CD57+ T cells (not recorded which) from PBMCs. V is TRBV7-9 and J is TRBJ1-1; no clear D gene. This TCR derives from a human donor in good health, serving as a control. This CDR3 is CASSLALLNTEAFF. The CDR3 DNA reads TGTGCCAGCAGCTTAGCGCTCCTGAACACTGAAGCTTTCTTT.